This is a list of T cell receptor beta chains from one sample in a study of CD8 T cells in ankylosing spondylitis. Each CDR3 protein gets one entry after TCRdb re-called the 5' RACE reads with MiXCR. The data contain about 140,000 distinct CDR3 sequences, approximately 10% of them singletons. Sequences were obtained from blood, either unsorted or a sorted T cell fraction (not recorded which). The source of these receptors is a female donor with ankylosing spondylitis or in good health (not recorded which). The CDR3 runs from the conserved cysteine through the conserved F or W. A D gene is named only where the DNA matches it firmly.

CDR3 protein | D gene | CDR3 length | V gene
CASSLAGVNTDTRYF | TRBD2 | 15 | TRBV14
CAISGVGGALNYEQYF | TRBD1 | 16 | TRBV10-3
CASSLKQGYEQYF | . | 13 | TRBV7-3
CASRGGQASYGYTF | TRBD1 | 14 | TRBV28
CASSFFPPAGGTDTQYF | . | 17 | TRBV5-1
CASSMGQTSVYEQYF | TRBD1 | 15 | TRBV19
CASTSEDRVYEQYF | TRBD1 | 14 | TRBV7-9
CSVEEESHTEAFF | . | 13 | TRBV29-1
CASSLDFGGYNEQFF | . | 15 | TRBV11-2
CSAIANLKLFF | . | 11 | TRBV20-1
CASSLAQGSYNEQFF | . | 15 | TRBV5-1
CAISEKLAAAYEQYF | . | 15 | TRBV10-3
CASSLSRGLRSEQYF | . | 15 | TRBV12-3/TRBV12-4
CATSPRTSGSETQYF | TRBD2 | 15 | TRBV15
CSVVPGLNQPQHF | . | 13 | TRBV29-1
CSARDLSLLGVSYEQYF | . | 17 | TRBV20-1
CATSDWTGTFGYTF | TRBD1 | 14 | TRBV24-1
CASSQGQGDTEAFF | TRBD1 | 14 | TRBV28
CASSPQTGATTMNTEAFF | TRBD1 | 18 | TRBV18
CATSDPSGGLFEQYF | . | 15 | TRBV24-1
CASSFQLGLETQYF | . | 14 | TRBV28
CASSDRVTPETQYF | . | 14 | TRBV25-1
CASSPRTGSGTYF | . | 13 | TRBV7-2